The 27 T cell receptor beta chains in this list originate from one sample, sequenced in a study of PD-L1 blockade in urothelial cancer. As to time point: peripheral blood 6 weeks after treatment start. This table comes from immunoSEQ multiplex PCR, and its TCRdb copy is limited to in-frame clones, with some not included. The sample includes under 25,000 clones, around 81% of them seen just once. Sequencing was performed on PBMCs, taken around atezolizumab (anti-PD-L1) treatment. The receptors were gathered from a man in his fifties or sixties with urothelial cancer.

This clone was recorded only once. V is TRBV12-5 and J is TRBJ2-1, with a weak D call TRBD2 (6 bases). V gave up 0 bases and J gave up 10 bases, with 10 bases separating them. Germline CDR1 and CDR2: LGHNT and FRNRAP. The CDR3 contains 13 residues. The CDR3 DNA reads TGTGCTAGTGGTTTGGTATGGCTAGCGGAGCAGTTCTTC. Encoded protein: CASGLVWLAEQFF.

The V call is TRBV2, the J call TRBJ2-5; 9 bases map to TRBD2. With 7 bases clipped from V and 4 bases from J, the junction kept 7 bases outside the gene matches. Per the germline V gene, CDR1 is SNHLY and CDR2 is FYNNEI. The CDR3 totals 14 residues. The CDR3 region has the DNA TGTGCCAGCAAGGGCGGGGGGGCCGCAGAGACCCAGTACTTC. Translating gives CASKGGGAAETQYF. Using reference TRBV2 and TRBJ2-5 for the parts outside the CDR3, the full variable domain is EPEVTQTPSHQVTQMGQEVILRCVPISNHLYFYWYRQILGQKVEFLVSFYNNEISEKSEIFDDQFSVERPDGSNFTLKIRSTKLEDSAMYFCASKGGGAAETQYFGPGTRLLVL.

This clone has a single count. This chain joins TRBV5-1 and TRBJ2-7; TRBD1 is a possible D gene (7 bases). Germline CDR1 reads SGHRS; CDR2 reads YFSETQ. The CDR3 totals 14 residues. V lost 0 bases to trimming and J lost 3 bases, with 10 bases between them. This CDR3 is CASSLGQGGYEQYF. The CDR3, as DNA: TGCGCCAGCAGCTTGGGACAGGGAGGCTACGAGCAGTACTTC.

This chain uses TRBV6-5 with TRBJ1-6; 8 bases agree with TRBD1. The J segment lost 7 bases and the V segment lost 5 bases, leaving 4 bases of the junction unmatched. CDR3 size: 14 residues. Germline V lookup: CDR1 MNHEY, CDR2 SVGAGI. CDR3 protein: CASSRQGTNSPLHF. The CDR3 coding sequence is TGTGCCAGCAGTCGACAGGGGACAAATTCACCCCTCCACTTT.

J is TRBJ1-4 and V is TRBV10-3; 7 bases align to TRBD1. The CDR3 extends over 13 amino acids. The germline gives CDR1 ENHRY, CDR2 SYGVKD. Unmatched junction bases numbered 5, after V lost 6 bases and J lost 7 bases. CDR3 DNA: TGTGCCATCAGAGGGGGCGCGGGTGAAAAACTGTTTTTT. It codes for CAIRGGAGEKLFF.

CDR3 sequence: CASSDSGSWDEQYF. In DNA, the CDR3 is TGTGCCAGCAGTGATAGCGGGAGTTGGGACGAGCAGTACTTC. The chain is built from TRBV6-5 and TRBJ2-7; 9 bases line up with TRBD2. The CDR3 extends over 14 amino acids. V was pared by 5 bases and J by 5 bases, with 7 bases of the junction left unmatched. Germline V gene sequence: CDR1 MNHEY, CDR2 SVGAGI.

The V call is TRBV28, the J call TRBJ1-3; TRBD1 matches 9 bases. CDR3 length: 13 amino acids. Germline V gives CDR1 MDHEN, CDR2 SYDVKM. Germline trimming cut 3 bases from V and 14 bases from J; bases unmatched to any gene: 8. The CDR3 sequence is CASSFDTGGRLYF. As DNA, the CDR3 is TGTGCCAGCAGTTTTGACACAGGGGGCCGATTATATTTT.

The chain combines TRBV27 with TRBJ1-5; the D is unclear. The CDR3 is made up of 13 amino acids. CDR1 MNHEY and CDR2 SMNVEV come from the germline V gene (reference sequence). V lost 5 bases to trimming and J lost 1 base, with 6 bases between them. The CDR3: CASSPRSNQPQHF. The CDR3 DNA follows: TGTGCCAGCAGTCCGAGGAGCAATCAGCCCCAGCATTTT.

This clone was observed a single time. The V call is TRBV5-1, the J call TRBJ1-6; no clear D. This CDR3 is built from 13 residues. Trimming shortened V by 0 bases and J by 6 bases, and 4 bases separated the two germline ends. CDR1 and CDR2 (germline): SGHRS, YFSETQ. The CDR3 here is CASSLALNSPLHF. The CDR3 DNA sequence: TGCGCCAGCAGCTTGGCCCTTAATTCACCCCTCCACTTT.

This chain joins TRBV7-9 and TRBJ1-3; 10 bases line up with TRBD1. V lost 3 bases and J lost 6; bases outside the gene matches: 5. In germline, CDR1 is SEHNR, CDR2 FQNEAQ (reference sequence). This CDR3 contains 15 residues. CDR3: CASSLPGQGKNTIYF. The CDR3 region has the DNA TGTGCCAGCAGCTTGCCGGGACAGGGGAAAAACACCATATATTTT. The variable domain in full, completed from reference TRBV7-9 and TRBJ1-3, reads DTGVSQNPRHKITKRGQNVTFRCDPISEHNRLYWYRQTLGQGPEFLTYFQNEAQLEKSRLLSDRFSAERPKGSFSTLEIQRTEQGDSAMYLCASSLPGQGKNTIYFGEGSWLTVV.

The chain uses TRBV9 and TRBJ1-2; D unclear. V lost 0 bases to trimming and J lost 8 bases, with 14 bases between them. Germline CDR1 SGDLS, CDR2 YYNGEE. This CDR3 region has 14 residues. CDR3 loop: CASSVAYPPRGYTF. In DNA form, the CDR3 reads TGTGCCAGCAGCGTAGCTTATCCACCGCGGGGCTACACCTTC.

This clone came up once. The chain combines TRBV29-1 with TRBJ2-5; 7 bases are a match to TRBD2. The CDR3 spans 14 residues. CDR1 and CDR2 from the germline V gene are SQVTM and ANQGSEA. J gave up 5 bases and V 7 bases, and 13 bases lay outside the gene matches. The CDR3: CSAQGEGLTETQYF. CDR3 coding DNA: TGCAGCGCCCAAGGGGAGGGCCTAACCGAGACCCAGTACTTC.

This chain uses TRBV6-1 with TRBJ2-5; the D is unclear. Trimming took off 8 bases at V and 7 bases at J, with 17 bases between the two ends. CDR3 size: 13 residues. The germline V gene encodes CDR1 MNHNS and CDR2 SASEGT. CDR3 residues: CASGAPVSGTQYF. The CDR3 coding sequence is TGTGCCAGCGGCGCTCCAGTGTCGGGGACCCAGTACTTC.

This clone counts as medium-sized. The chain is built from TRBV7-6 and TRBJ1-5, with 10 bases matching TRBD1. CDR1 and CDR2 (germline): SGHVS, FNYEAQ. The CDR3 is 15 residues long. With 1 base clipped from V and 6 bases from J, the junction kept 3 bases outside the gene matches. The CDR3 is CASSLGGTGAQPQHF. CDR3 in DNA: TGTGCCAGCAGCTTAGGGGGGACAGGGGCTCAGCCCCAGCATTTT.

The rearrangement uses TRBV6-7 and TRBJ1-4; D is ambiguous. TRBV6-7 is placed among ORFs of uncertain function. The V gene lost 5 bases and the J gene lost 6 bases, with 13 bases spanning the gap. The CDR3 extends over 14 amino acids. The CDR3 sequence is CASSTSDCDEKLFF. DNA of the CDR3: TGTGCCAGCAGTACCTCGGACTGCGATGAAAAACTGTTTTTT.

This clone was recorded once. This rearrangement joins TRBV6-1 to TRBJ1-5, with a weak D call TRBD1 (5 bases). Per the germline V gene, CDR1 is MNHNS and CDR2 is SASEGT. V was clipped by 8 bases and J by 0 bases, with 11 bases between them. This CDR3 has 14 residues. This CDR3 reads CASFRQYSNQPQHF. The CDR3 region has the DNA TGTGCCAGCTTCCGACAGTATAGCAATCAGCCCCAGCATTTT.

This clone occurred a few times. The chain recombines TRBV19 with TRBJ1-1, with 7 bases that match TRBD1. J gave up 0 bases and V 7 bases, and 2 bases lay outside the gene matches. The V gene's germline CDR1 is LNHDA and CDR2 SQIVND (reference sequence). This CDR3 is 13 amino acids long. DNA of the CDR3: TGTGCCAGTACCACAGGGGTGAACACTGAAGCTTTCTTT. Translation: CASTTGVNTEAFF.

In its sample, this clone was seen a few times. Additional DNA sequences in this sample encode the identical CDR3. The V and J genes are TRBV5-1 and TRBJ2-7; 11 nucleotides line up with TRBD2. V shed 4 bases and J 4 bases; nucleotides not matched to a gene: 7. Germline V CDR1 and CDR2: SGHRS, YFSETQ. This CDR3 has 15 residues. The CDR3 reads CASSPTSGGVYEQYF. CDR3 nucleotides: TGCGCCAGCAGCCCCACTAGCGGGGGTGTTTACGAGCAGTACTTC.

The chain has TRBV5-1 and TRBJ2-2, with 14 bases that match TRBD2. Germline assignment: CDR1 SGHRS and CDR2 YFSETQ. The CDR3 has 16 amino acids. J was trimmed by 9 bases and V by 5 bases; bases with no gene match: 9. The chain's CDR3 is CASSPTSGGAHRELFF. DNA of the CDR3: TGCGCCAGCAGTCCGACTAGCGGGGGGGCCCATAGGGAGCTGTTTTTT. Full variable domain (missing parts from reference TRBV5-1 and TRBJ2-2): KAGVTQTPRYLIKTRGQQVTLSCSPISGHRSVSWYQQTPGQGLQFLFEYFSETQRNKGNFPGRFSGRQFSNSRSEMNVSTLELGDSALYLCASSPTSGGAHRELFFGEGSRLTVL.

This chain joins TRBV7-9 and TRBJ1-1; 10 nucleotides align to TRBD1. The CDR3 consists of 15 residues. The germline gives CDR1 SEHNR, CDR2 FQNEAQ (reference sequence). V gave up 5 bases and J gave up 1 base; unmatched junction bases: 4. As DNA, the CDR3 is TGTGCCAGCAGCGGGGGACAGGGGTGGAACACTGAAGCTTTCTTT. Its protein is CASSGGQGWNTEAFF.

The V call is TRBV4-1, the J call TRBJ2-1; 7 bases match TRBD2. J lost 8 bases, V lost 10 bases, and 14 bases had no gene match. Germline V gives CDR1 MGHRA, CDR2 YSYEKL. The CDR3 totals 14 residues. The CDR3 loop is CAIAKGGPVDEQFF. In DNA, the CDR3 is TGCGCCATAGCCAAGGGAGGGCCTGTCGATGAGCAGTTCTTC.

This clone was detected only a few times. CDR3 sequence reads: CASSESPNNEQFF. The DNA of the CDR3 is TGTGCCAGCAGTGAATCCCCTAACAATGAGCAGTTCTTC. The chain joins TRBV25-1 to TRBJ2-1; D is uncertain. CDR3 length equals 13 residues. Germline-derived CDR1 and CDR2 are MGHDK and SYGVNS. Trimming left V 1 base short and J 5 bases short, with 6 bases between.

The table lists this clone with a few counts. V is TRBV6-1 and J is TRBJ1-2; TRBD1 aligns across 7 bases. V shed 7 bases, J shed 4 bases, and the junction held 3 bases outside the gene matches. The V gene's germline CDR1 is MNHNS and CDR2 SASEGT. This CDR3 is 12 amino acids long. The CDR3 loop reads CASMGQTYGYTF. The CDR3 DNA sequence: TGTGCCAGCATGGGACAGACCTATGGCTACACCTTC.

In DNA form, the CDR3 reads TGCGCCAGCAGCTACAGGGGGCCTGGCGAGCAGTACTTC. This codes for CASSYRGPGEQYF. J is TRBJ2-7 and V is TRBV5-1, with 9 bases identical to TRBD1. The CDR3 totals 13 residues. The germline V gene encodes CDR1 SGHRS and CDR2 YFSETQ. J lost 6 bases, V lost 3 bases, and 4 bases had no gene match.

The rearrangement links TRBV9 to TRBJ2-6; 10 positions match TRBD1. Germline CDR1 is SGDLS and CDR2 is YYNGEE. The CDR3 is made up of 20 amino acids. With 3 bases clipped from V and 2 bases from J, the junction kept 14 bases outside the gene matches. CDR3 DNA: TGTGCCAGCAGCGCAACCTCCTGGACAGGGGGTCTCGCTGGGGCCAACGTCCTGACTTTC. As protein: CASSATSWTGGLAGANVLTF.

The rearrangement uses TRBV10-3 and TRBJ1-2; D possibly corresponds to TRBD1 (6 bases). Germline CDR1 is ENHRY and CDR2 is SYGVKD. The ends were cut back, 7 bases at V and 4 bases at J, with 13 bases in the middle. This CDR3 contains 13 residues. The CDR3 DNA reads as TGTGCCATCAACTCAGGGGAGGGCTATGGCTACACCTTC. It translates to CAINSGEGYGYTF.

This clone was counted only a few times. The V and J genes are TRBV12-5 and TRBJ2-2; 8 bases are a match to TRBD1. Trimming cost V 0 bases and J 3 bases; bases outside gene matches: 9. CDR1 is LGHNT, CDR2 FRNRAP, per germline. The CDR3 extends over 18 amino acids. The chain's CDR3 is CASGLVLGTGTYTGELFF. Written as DNA, the CDR3 is TGTGCTAGTGGTTTGGTTCTCGGGACAGGTACCTACACCGGGGAGCTGTTTTTT. The variable domain in full, completed from reference TRBV12-5 and TRBJ2-2, reads DARVTQTPRHKVTEMGQEVTMRCQPILGHNTVFWYRQTMMQGLELLAYFRNRAPLDDSGMPKDRFSAEMPDATLATLKIQPSEPRDSAVYFCASGLVLGTGTYTGELFFGEGSRLTVL.